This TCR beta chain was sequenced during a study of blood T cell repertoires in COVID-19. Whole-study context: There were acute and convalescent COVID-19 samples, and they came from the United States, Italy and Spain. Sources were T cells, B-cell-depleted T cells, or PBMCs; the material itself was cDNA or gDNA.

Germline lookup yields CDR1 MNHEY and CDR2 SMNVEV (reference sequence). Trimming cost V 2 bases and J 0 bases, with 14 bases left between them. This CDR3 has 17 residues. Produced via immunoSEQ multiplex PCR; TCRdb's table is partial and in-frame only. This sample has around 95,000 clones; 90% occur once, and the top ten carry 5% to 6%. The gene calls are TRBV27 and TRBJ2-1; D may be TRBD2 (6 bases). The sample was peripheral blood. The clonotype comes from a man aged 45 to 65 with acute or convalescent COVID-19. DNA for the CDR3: TGTGCCAGCAGTTTACGAGGTAGCGGAGACTCCTACAATGAGCAGTTCTTC. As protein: CASSLRGSGDSYNEQFF.